This T cell receptor (beta chain) was sequenced during a study of radiotherapy plus CTLA-4 blockade in lung cancer. Study-wide results and limits: Tumor-origin TCR clones grew in blood after radiotherapy plus ipilimumab. It was early blood T cell clone dynamics, with interferon-beta, that reportedly best predicted response.

With respect to this clone: Its antigen is unidentified.

Some clones are missing from TCRdb's copy, which holds only in-frame ones; the method was immunoSEQ multiplex PCR. The table has 20,000 to 30,000 clones, 60% to 85% seen once. CTLA-4 blockade with ipilimumab, together with focal radiation, was given to patients with chemo-refractory metastatic non-small-cell lung cancer. Germline-derived CDR1 and CDR2 are LNHNV and YYDKDF (reference sequence). The CDR3 consists of 14 residues. J was trimmed by 0 bases and V by 8 bases; bases with no gene match: 7. The sequence was obtained from a human donor with non-small cell lung cancer that progressed on radiotherapy plus ipilimumab. The sequenced sample was peripheral blood, obtained from a patient treated with radiotherapy plus ipilimumab. The V gene is TRBV15, the J gene TRBJ2-7, with 7 bases matching TRBD1. This CDR3 is CATAQGVSSYEQYF. The CDR3 nucleotides are TGTGCCACCGCCCAGGGGGTGAGCTCCTACGAGCAGTACTTC.